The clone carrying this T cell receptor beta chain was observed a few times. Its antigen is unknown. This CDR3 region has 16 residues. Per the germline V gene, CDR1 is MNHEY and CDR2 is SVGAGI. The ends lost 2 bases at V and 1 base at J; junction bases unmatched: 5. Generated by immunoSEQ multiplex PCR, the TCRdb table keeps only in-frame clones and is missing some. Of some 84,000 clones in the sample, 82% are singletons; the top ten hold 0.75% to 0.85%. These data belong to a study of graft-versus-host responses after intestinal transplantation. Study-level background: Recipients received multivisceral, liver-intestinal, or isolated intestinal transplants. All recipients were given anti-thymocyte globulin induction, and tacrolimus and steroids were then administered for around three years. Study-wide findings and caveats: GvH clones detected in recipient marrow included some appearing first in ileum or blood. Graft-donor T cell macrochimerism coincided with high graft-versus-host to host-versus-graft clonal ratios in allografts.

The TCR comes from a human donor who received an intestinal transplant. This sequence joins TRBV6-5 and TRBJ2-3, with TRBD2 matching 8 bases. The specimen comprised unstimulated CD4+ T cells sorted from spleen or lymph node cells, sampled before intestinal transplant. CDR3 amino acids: CASSYERERGTDTQYF. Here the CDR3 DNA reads TGTGCCAGCAGTTACGAGCGGGAGCGTGGCACAGATACGCAGTATTTT.